The sample holds many counts of the clone carrying this T cell receptor (beta chain). These data belong to a study of T cells after yellow fever vaccination. TCR cDNA was made by 5'RACE template switching, adding a universal primer site and UMIs. TCRdb reprocessed the 5' RACE reads with MiXCR, giving one entry per CDR3 protein. The sample has about 240,000 distinct CDR3 sequences; about 3.5% are singletons. The clonotype originates from a man aged 18 to 29 who received the YFV17D yellow fever vaccine. The starting material was PBMCs, obtained 15 days after the yellow fever booster vaccination.

This CDR3 reads CAISDPAESYEQYV. CDR3 sequence (DNA): TGTGCCATCAGTGATCCGGCGGAATCCTACGAGCAGTACGTC. The V call is TRBV10-3, the J call TRBJ2-7; D gene unclear. The germline V gene has CDR1 ENHRY and CDR2 SYGVKD. This CDR3 region has 14 residues. V lost 3 bases and J lost 1, with 10 bases in between.